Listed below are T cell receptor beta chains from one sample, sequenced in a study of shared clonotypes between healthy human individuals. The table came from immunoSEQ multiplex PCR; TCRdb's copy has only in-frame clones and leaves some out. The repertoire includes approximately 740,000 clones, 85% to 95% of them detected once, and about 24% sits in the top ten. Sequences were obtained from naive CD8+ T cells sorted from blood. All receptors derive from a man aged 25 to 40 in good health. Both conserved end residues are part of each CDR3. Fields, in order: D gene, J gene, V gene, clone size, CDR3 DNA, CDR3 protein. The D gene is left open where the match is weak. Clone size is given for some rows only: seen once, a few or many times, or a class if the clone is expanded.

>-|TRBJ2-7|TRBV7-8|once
TGTGCCAGCAGCTTAGGGGGGCCTTACTCCTACGAGCAGTACTTC
CASSLGGPYSYEQYF
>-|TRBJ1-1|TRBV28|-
TGTGCCAGCAGTTCCCGTAGGTTTTTAGTAGCTGAAGCTTTCTTT
CASSSRRFLVAEAFF
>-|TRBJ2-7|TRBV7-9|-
TGTGCCAGCAGCCCTCTGACAGGCGTCTACGAGCAGTACTTC
CASSPLTGVYEQYF
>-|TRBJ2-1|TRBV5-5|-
TGTGCCAGCAGCTTGGTGGGTAGGGGCAATGAGCAGTTCTTC
CASSLVGRGNEQFF
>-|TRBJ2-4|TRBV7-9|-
TGTGCCAGCAGCTTAGAAGGGAAGGCATACATTCAGTACTTC
CASSLEGKAYIQYF
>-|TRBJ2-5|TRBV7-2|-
TGTGCCAGCAGAAATCGGGGCCGAGAGACCCAGTACTTC
CASRNRGRETQYF
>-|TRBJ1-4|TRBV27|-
TGTGCCAGCAGTTTATTGGGATCTGCAACTAATGAAAAACTGTTTTTT
CASSLLGSATNEKLFF
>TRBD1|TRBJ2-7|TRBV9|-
TGTGCCAGCAGCGGGGTACAGGGGCTTTCCGAGCAGTACTTC
CASSGVQGLSEQYF
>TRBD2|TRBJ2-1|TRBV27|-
TGTGCCAGCAGCCGACTAGCGGACTTTTACAATGAGCAGTTCTTC
CASSRLADFYNEQFF
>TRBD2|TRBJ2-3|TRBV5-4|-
TGTGCCAGCAGCTCAACCGTTAGCGGGAGTATCGCAGATACGCAGTATTTT
CASSSTVSGSIADTQYF
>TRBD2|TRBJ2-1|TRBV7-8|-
TGTGCCAGCAGCTTACTAGCGGGAGTCGGTAATGAGCAGTTCTTC
CASSLLAGVGNEQFF
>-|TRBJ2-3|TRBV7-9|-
TGTGCCAGCAGCTTTCGATATACGCAGTATTTT
CASSFRYTQYF
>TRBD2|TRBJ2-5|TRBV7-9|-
TGTGCCAGCAGGGCCCGAGGCGGGGGGAGTCGAGAGACCCAGTACTTC
CASRARGGGSRETQYF
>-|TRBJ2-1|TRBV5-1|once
TGCGCCAGCAGCTTGGGGGGCAATGAGCAGTTCTTC
CASSLGGNEQFF
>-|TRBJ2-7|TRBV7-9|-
TGTGCCAGCACCTTCCGGGGGGCGCCAACCTACGAGCAGTACTTC
CASTFRGAPTYEQYF
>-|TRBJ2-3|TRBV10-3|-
TGTGCCACCAATCCCAGCGGGCTAACGAGCACAGATACGCAGTATTTT
CATNPSGLTSTDTQYF
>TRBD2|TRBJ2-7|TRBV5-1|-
TGCGCCAGCAGCTTGGTTAGCGGGAGTAGTTACGAGCAGTACTTC
CASSLVSGSSYEQYF
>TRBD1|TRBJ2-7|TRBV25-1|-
TGTGCCAGCAGCGCCGGGACAGGCTACGAGCAGTACTTC
CASSAGTGYEQYF
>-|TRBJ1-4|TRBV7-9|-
TGTGCCAGCAGCTTTTCAGGGGCTGAAAAACTGTTTTTT
CASSFSGAEKLFF
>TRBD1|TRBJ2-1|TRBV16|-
TGTGCCAGCAGCCTCCTCTCGGCAGGGGGCAATGAGCAGTTCTTC
CASSLLSAGGNEQFF
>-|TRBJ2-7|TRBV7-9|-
TGTGCCAGCAGCCCAGGGAGTACAGCCTACGAGCAGTACTTC
CASSPGSTAYEQYF
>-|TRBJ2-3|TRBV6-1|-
TGTGCCAGCAAATATTCCCCAGATACGCAGTATTTT
CASKYSPDTQYF
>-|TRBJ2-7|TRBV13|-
TGTGCCAGCAGCCAGGGATCCTACGAGCAGTACTTC
CASSQGSYEQYF
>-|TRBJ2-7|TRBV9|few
TGTGCCAGCAGCGTAGATCCTACCTACGAGCAGTACTTC
CASSVDPTYEQYF
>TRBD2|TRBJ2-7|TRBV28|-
TGTGCCAGCAGTTCCCCCGGCGCTATTCTAGCGGGACAGCGCTTCTACGAGCAGTACTTC
CASSSPGAILAGQRFYEQYF
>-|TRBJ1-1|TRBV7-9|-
TGTGCCAGCAGGGGGGACACTGAAGCTTTCTTT
CASRGDTEAFF
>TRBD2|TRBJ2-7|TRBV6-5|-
TGTGCCAGCAGGCAAATTAGCGGGACCGCCTACGAGCAGTACTTC
CASRQISGTAYEQYF
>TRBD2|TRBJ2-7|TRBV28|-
TGTGCCAGCACCACTCTCGAGCCTCTAGCGGGTACCGAGCAGTACTTC
CASTTLEPLAGTEQYF
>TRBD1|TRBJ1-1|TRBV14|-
TGTGCCAGCAGCCTGCGACAGGGAGTGGTGAACACTGAAGCTTTCTTT
CASSLRQGVVNTEAFF
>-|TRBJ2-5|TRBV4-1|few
TGCGCCAGCAGCCAAGTCTCCCCGGGTGAGACCCAGTACTTC
CASSQVSPGETQYF
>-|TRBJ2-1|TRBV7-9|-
TGTGCCAGCAGCCCACCTGGGATGTCCTACAATGAGCAGTTCTTC
CASSPPGMSYNEQFF
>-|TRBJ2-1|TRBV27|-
TGTGCCAGCAGAAACTTATACAATGAGCAGTTCTTC
CASRNLYNEQFF
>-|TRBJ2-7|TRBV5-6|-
TGTGCCAGCAGCTTCTCCGCGAAGGTTTACGAGCAGTACTTC
CASSFSAKVYEQYF
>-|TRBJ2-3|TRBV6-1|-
TGTGCCAGCAGTAGGTTGGCAGATACGCAGTATTTT
CASSRLADTQYF
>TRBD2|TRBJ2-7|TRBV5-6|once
TGTGCCAGCAGCTCAGGTGAGCGGCGGGAGGGGGCCTACGAGCAGTACTTC
CASSSGERREGAYEQYF
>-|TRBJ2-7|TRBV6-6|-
TGTGCCAGCAGATTAGGGGCCGACGAGCAGTACTTC
CASRLGADEQYF
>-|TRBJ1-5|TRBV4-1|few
TGCGCCAGCAGCCAAGATTCCGGGTTAGGCAATCAGCCCCAGCATTTT
CASSQDSGLGNQPQHF
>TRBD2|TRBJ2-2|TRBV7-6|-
TGTGCCAGCAGCTCCTTTGCTAGCGGGAGTTTCACCGGGGAGCTGTTTTTT
CASSSFASGSFTGELFF
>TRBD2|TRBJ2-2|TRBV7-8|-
TGTGCCAGCAGCTTAGCGCGGCTTAGCGGGAGTGCCGGGGAGCTGTTTTTT
CASSLARLSGSAGELFF
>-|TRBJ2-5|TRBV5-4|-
TGTGCCAGCAGCTTAGAACAGACCCAGGAGACCCAGTACTTC
CASSLEQTQETQYF
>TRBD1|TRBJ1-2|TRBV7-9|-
TGTGCCAGCAGCTTAAAAGACAGGGGGCTTGGCTACACCTTC
CASSLKDRGLGYTF
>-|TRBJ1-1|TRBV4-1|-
TGCGCCAGCAGCCAGTCGGGGGGCACTGAAGCTTTCTTT
CASSQSGGTEAFF
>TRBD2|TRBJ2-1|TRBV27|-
TGTGCCAGCAGCCACGGGGGGACTAACTCTTACAATGAGCAGTTCTTC
CASSHGGTNSYNEQFF
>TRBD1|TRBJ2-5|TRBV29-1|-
TGCAGCGTCGGCCGGGACAGACGACAAGAGACCCAGTACTTC
CSVGRDRRQETQYF
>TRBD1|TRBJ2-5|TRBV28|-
TGTGCCAGCAGTTACAGGACAGGGCATTACCAAGAGACCCAGTACTTC
CASSYRTGHYQETQYF
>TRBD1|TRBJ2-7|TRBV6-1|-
TGTGCCAGCAGTGTGAACCGGGACAGGGTTCCCTACGAGCAGTACTTC
CASSVNRDRVPYEQYF
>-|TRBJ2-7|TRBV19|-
TGTGCCAGTAGTTCAAACAGGGCTCCCTACGAGCAGTACTTC
CASSSNRAPYEQYF
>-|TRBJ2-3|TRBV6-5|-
TGTGCCAGCAGTTACTACCCGGCCACAGATACGCAGTATTTT
CASSYYPATDTQYF
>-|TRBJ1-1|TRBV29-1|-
TGCAGCGTCGCGATTGTTGGAACTGAAGCTTTCTTT
CSVAIVGTEAFF
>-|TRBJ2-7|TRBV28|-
TGTGCCAGCAGTTTCCCGCCCAGGGCGTACGAGCAGTACTTC
CASSFPPRAYEQYF
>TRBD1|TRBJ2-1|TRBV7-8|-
TGTGCCAGCAGCTTCGGACAGGGTACGAATGAGCAGTTCTTC
CASSFGQGTNEQFF
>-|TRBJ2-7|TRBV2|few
TGTGCCAGCAGTGAATTATACGAGCAGTACTTC
CASSELYEQYF
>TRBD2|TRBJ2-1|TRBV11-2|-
TGTGCCAGCAGCTCACTAGCGGGAGTCAATGAGCAGTTCTTC
CASSSLAGVNEQFF
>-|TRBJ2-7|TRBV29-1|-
TGCAGCGTTGTACCCGCGGCGGAGGCCTACGAGCAGTACTTC
CSVVPAAEAYEQYF
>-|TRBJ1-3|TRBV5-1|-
TGCGCCAGCAGCTTCTCGGGGTCCTCTGGAAACACCATATATTTT
CASSFSGSSGNTIYF